This T cell receptor (beta chain) appears in the sequencing data of a study of blood T cell repertoires in COVID-19. Study as a whole: Sites in the United States, Italy and Spain provided acute and convalescent COVID-19 samples. The analysed material was cDNA or gDNA that came from T cells, B-cell-depleted T cells, or PBMCs.

CDR3 length: 18 amino acids. J lost 5 bases, V lost 4 bases, and 12 bases had no gene match. The germline V gene has CDR1 ENHRY and CDR2 SYGVKD. In the original processing: Reference gene primer amplification in the assay estimated nucleated cell counts. Profiling relied on immunoSEQ multiplex PCR, and the TCRdb table lists in-frame clones only, not all of them. V, J and clone size are those of that table, while D and trimming were read from the DNA. The sample lists approximately 250,000 clones, around 82% occurring once. Points on this clone: This CDR3 is also generated by other DNA sequences in the sample.

Sequencing was carried out using peripheral blood. The chain uses TRBV10-3 and TRBJ2-5; 14 nucleotides agree with TRBD2. This TCR was recovered from a human donor in a cohort sampled during active COVID-19. CDR3: CAISGRLAGGSLEETQYF. The CDR3 DNA reads TGTGCCATCAGTGGAAGACTAGCGGGGGGGTCATTAGAGGAGACCCAGTACTTC.